These 8 T cell receptor beta chains were all obtained from the same sample, sequenced in a study of immune cell composition in non-small cell lung cancer. The repertoire was sequenced with immunoSEQ multiplex PCR; TCRdb's copy has only in-frame clones and lacks some. The sample has approximately 15,000 clones, over 70% seen once. The specimen was lung tumor tissue. These receptors originate from a human donor with non-small cell lung cancer.

This clone was observed a single time. The chain has TRBV5-4 and TRBJ1-4; D might be TRBD1 (5 bases). This CDR3 comprises 14 residues. From germline, CDR1 is SGHNT and CDR2 YYREEE (reference sequence). Trimming removed 0 bases at V and 6 bases at J, with 9 bases between. The CDR3 DNA follows: TGTGCCAGCAGCTTGGAAATAGGGGATGAAAAACTGTTTTTT. It encodes CASSLEIGDEKLFF.

The chain carries TRBV18 and TRBJ2-3, with D hard to call. V lost 6 bases and J lost 3, with 4 bases in between. Per germline, CDR1 KGHSH and CDR2 LQKENI. This CDR3 contains 11 residues. The CDR3 loop is CASSETDTQYF. The CDR3 coding sequence is TGTGCCAGCTCGGAAACAGATACGCAGTATTTT.

The V gene is TRBV6-1, the J gene TRBJ2-6, with D possibly being TRBD1 (5 bases). V lost 4 bases and J 0 bases, leaving 13 bases between the germline ends. The germline CDR1 and CDR2 sequences are MNHNS and SASEGT. The CDR3 is 17 residues long. CDR3 coding DNA: TGTGCCAGCAGTGTCCAGGGCCTCAGCTCTGGGGCCAACGTCCTGACTTTC. Translation gives CASSVQGLSSGANVLTF.

The chain carries TRBV6-1 and TRBJ2-5; D remains unclear. The V end was cut by 4 bases, the J end by 4 bases, with 10 bases between. CDR3 length equals 13 residues. Germline V lookup: CDR1 MNHNS, CDR2 SASEGT. CDR3 loop: CASSAPFSETQYF. CDR3 DNA: TGTGCCAGCAGTGCGCCCTTTTCAGAGACCCAGTACTTC.

The chain employs TRBV25-1 and TRBJ2-3; D not resolved. Germline V gene sequence: CDR1 MGHDK, CDR2 SYGVNS. CDR3 length equals 15 residues. V dropped 3 bases and J dropped 3 bases, with 13 bases sitting between them. CDR3: CASSDRSMGTDTQYF. The DNA of the CDR3 is TGTGCCAGCAGTGACCGATCGATGGGGACAGATACGCAGTATTTT.

The V gene is TRBV21-1, the J gene TRBJ1-5; the listed D gene, TRBD1, was not tested against the DNA. TRBV21-1 is annotated as a pseudogene. The CDR3 is 16 amino acids. In DNA, the CDR3 is TGTGCCAGCAGCAAAGTAACCAGGGTATTCAATCAGCCCCAGCATTTT. Protein: CASSKVTRVFNQPQHF.

The chain uses TRBV30 and TRBJ2-1; D unresolved. V gave up 2 bases and J gave up 5 bases, with 7 bases separating them. The CDR3 has 12 amino acids. The germline V gene encodes CDR1 GTSNPN and CDR2 SVGIG (reference sequence). CDR3 nucleotides: TGTGCCTGGAGTAGGTTAGACAATGAGCAGTTCTTC. Amino acid sequence: CAWSRLDNEQFF.

This rearrangement joins TRBV7-3 to TRBJ2-1; D unresolved. Germline values: CDR1 SGHTA, CDR2 FQGTGA. Trimming left V 5 bases short and J 4 bases short, with 12 bases between. The CDR3 runs 14 residues. CDR3 bases: TGTGCCAGCAGCCCCGCCATTGAGTACAATGAGCAGTTCTTC. It specifies CASSPAIEYNEQFF.